This T cell receptor beta chain was observed in a study of cytomegalovirus exposure and HLA in healthy donors. Study findings and constraints: One variant, a missense change in DCLRE1C, was linked in a later analysis to TCR beta V- and J-gene trimming.

A remark on this clone: As yet, its antigen is unknown.

Looked up from germline, CDR1 is LGHNA and CDR2 is YNFKEQ. The CDR3 spans 15 residues. Trimming took 0 bases from V and 2 from J, leaving 11 bases between them. Researchers ran the PCR with 60 Vbeta and 13 Jbeta primers. The table came from immunoSEQ multiplex PCR; TCRdb's copy has only in-frame clones and leaves some out. Found here are tens of thousands of clones, roughly 78% of them singletons; the top ten hold roughly 2.6%. The clonotype originates from a male donor in good health and CMV-seropositive. The V gene is TRBV4-2, the J gene TRBJ2-7; D gene uncertain. The sample taken for sequencing was PBMCs. As DNA, the CDR3 is TGTGCCAGCAGCCAAGATCCGGGTGGTGCCTACGAGCAGTACTTC. Its protein is CASSQDPGGAYEQYF.